Following are 9 T cell receptor beta chains from one sample sequenced in a study of T cells in Graves' hyperthyroidism and ophthalmopathy. The TCR beta CDR3 regions underwent amplification using RNA transcripts as the source. The primer set for the first-round RT-PCR of the TCR CDR3 was HTBI. TCRdb independently ran MiXCR on the multiplex PCR reads; one entry per CDR3 protein. The sample records about 340,000 distinct CDR3 sequences, around a sixth being singletons. Sequencing was done on a sample of blood. These receptors were obtained from a woman between 50 and 59 years old with Graves' hyperthyroidism.

This clonotype occurred many times. The chain has TRBV12-3 or TRBV12-4 and TRBJ1-1, with D unresolved. The CDR3 runs 11 residues. Trimming stripped 8 bases from V and 2 bases from J, with 6 bases between. The CDR3 sequence is CASELNTEAFF. The CDR3 coding sequence is TGTGCCAGCGAACTAAACACTGAAGCTTTCTTT.

This clonotype was counted many times. The chain joins TRBV20-1 to TRBJ2-3, with TRBD2 matching over 8 bases. Looked up from germline, CDR1 is DFQATT and CDR2 is SNEGSKA (reference sequence). CDR3 length equals 13 residues. V shed 6 bases, J shed 5 bases, and the junction held 7 bases outside the gene matches. As DNA, the CDR3 is TGCAGTGCGGGAAATCTAGCGGGAGATACGCAGTATTTT. It specifies CSAGNLAGDTQYF.

This clonotype came up a few times. The chain uses TRBV7-2 and TRBJ1-6; D is undetermined. The germline gives CDR1 SGHTA, CDR2 FQGNSA. The V end lost 5 bases, the J end lost 0 bases, and 11 bases lay between the germline ends. The CDR3 contains 16 residues. The DNA for the CDR3 is TGTGCCAGCAGCGAAACATCGAGCTCCTATAATTCACCCCTCCACTTT. Its translation is CASSETSSSYNSPLHF.

The chain is built from TRBV28 and TRBJ1-4; 8 bases fit TRBD1. The trim removed 5 bases at V and 7 bases at J, leaving 6 bases unmatched. The CDR3 spans 14 residues. The V gene's germline CDR1 is MDHEN and CDR2 SYDVKM. The CDR3 here is CASSRTGRGEKLFF. The CDR3 coding sequence is TGTGCCAGCAGTCGGACAGGGCGAGGTGAAAAACTGTTTTTT.

The table lists this clonotype with many counts. The V gene is TRBV2, the J gene TRBJ2-3; 7 nucleotides match TRBD2. Germline CDR1 and CDR2: SNHLY and FYNNEI. V lost 4 bases, J lost 7 bases, and 2 bases stayed unmatched. There are 12 residues in the CDR3. CDR3 loop: CASSGDYYTQYF. The CDR3 bases are TGTGCCAGCAGTGGGGACTACTATACGCAGTATTTT.

This clonotype was observed a few times. This rearrangement joins TRBV10-3 to TRBJ2-6; TRBD1 agrees at 10 bases. CDR1 ENHRY and CDR2 SYGVKD come from the germline V gene. The CDR3 totals 19 residues. V was clipped by 10 bases and J by 0 bases; unmatched bases: 15. The CDR3 region has the DNA TGTGCCACCCCAAGGGGGGGGGACAGGGGACCCTCTGGGGCCAACGTCCTGACTTTC. Its protein product is CATPRGGDRGPSGANVLTF.

About this clonotype: A read error is possible here, since a much larger clone lies one base away. The genes are TRBV6-1 and TRBJ1-4; 8 bases are shared with TRBD1. The CDR3 has 14 residues. V lost 6 bases, J lost 5 bases, and 5 bases stayed unmatched. The germline V gene has CDR1 MNHNS and CDR2 SASEGT. Written as DNA, the CDR3 is TGTGCCAGCAGCCATCGGACAGGGAATGAAAAACTGTTTTTT. Translating it yields CASSHRTGNEKLFF.

This clonotype was counted a few times. The V and J genes are TRBV28 and TRBJ2-4; 9 positions agree with TRBD1. V lost 6 bases to trimming and J lost 0 bases; unmatched junction nucleotides: 6. The CDR3 loop spans 16 amino acids. The germline V gene encodes CDR1 MDHEN and CDR2 SYDVKM. The CDR3 nucleotides read TGTGCCAGCAGCGTACCGGGACAGGGAGCCAAAAACATTCAGTACTTC. It translates to CASSVPGQGAKNIQYF.

This clonotype showed up many times. The V gene is TRBV2, the J gene TRBJ2-3, with D maybe TRBD1 (7 bases). V was cut by 4 bases and J by 1 base, with 12 bases left in between. Germline V lookup: CDR1 SNHLY, CDR2 FYNNEI. The CDR3 is 15 amino acids. The CDR3 DNA sequence: TGTGCCAGCAGTGCCCAGGGGGGACGCACAGATACGCAGTATTTT. It encodes CASSAQGGRTDTQYF.